This T cell receptor (beta chain) was documented in a study of STAT5B mutations in CD4+ large granular lymphocyte leukemia. Regarding this clone: Its antigen is unknown.

Study findings and constraints: Compared with healthy controls (2/35), patient top clones favored TRBV06 (8/27).

CDR1 is SGHVS, CDR2 FNYEAQ, per germline. Germline trimming cut 5 bases from V and 0 bases from J; bases unmatched to any gene: 6. The CDR3 loop spans 15 amino acids. Authors' analysis steps: Lowest detectable productive clonotype frequency was 2.59 x 10-5. Produced via immunoSEQ multiplex PCR; TCRdb's table is partial and in-frame only. The DNA gave D and trimming, while V, J and clone size come from that table. Altogether roughly 46,000 clones are present, about 80% being singletons, with the ten largest covering 0.35%. This sequence originates from a human donor in good health. Sequenced sample: CD4+ T cells from blood buffy coats. The chain is built from TRBV7-6 and TRBJ2-5, with TRBD1 matching over 7 bases. Here the CDR3 reads CASSPGQTYQETQYF. CDR3 DNA: TGTGCCAGCAGCCCGGGACAGACCTACCAAGAGACCCAGTACTTC.